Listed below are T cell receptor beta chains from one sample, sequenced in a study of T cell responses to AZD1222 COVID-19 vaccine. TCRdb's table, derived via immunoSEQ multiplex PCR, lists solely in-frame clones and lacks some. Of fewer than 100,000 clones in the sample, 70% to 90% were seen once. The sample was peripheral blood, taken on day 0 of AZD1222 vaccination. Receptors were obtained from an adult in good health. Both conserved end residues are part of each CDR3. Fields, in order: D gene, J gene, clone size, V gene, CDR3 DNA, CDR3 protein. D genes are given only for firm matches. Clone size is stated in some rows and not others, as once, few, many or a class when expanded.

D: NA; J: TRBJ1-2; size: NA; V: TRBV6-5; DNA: TGTGCCAGCAGTTCCCCCAGACGGGTCAACTATGGCTACACCTTC; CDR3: CASSSPRRVNYGYTF
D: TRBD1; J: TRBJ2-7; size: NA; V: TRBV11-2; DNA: TGTGCCAGCAGCACACGACAGGGGGCCTACGAGCAGTACTTC; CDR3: CASSTRQGAYEQYF
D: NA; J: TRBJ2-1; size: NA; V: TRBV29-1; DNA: TGCAGCGTTGAAGGCTCCTACAATGAGCAGTTCTTC; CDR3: CSVEGSYNEQFF
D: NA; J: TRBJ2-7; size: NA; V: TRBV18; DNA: TGTGCCAGCTCACCAAGGCTAGGAACCTACGAGCAGTACTTC; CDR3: CASSPRLGTYEQYF
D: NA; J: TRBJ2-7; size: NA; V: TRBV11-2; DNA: TGTGCCAGCAGCCTCCAGTTCTACGAGCAGTACTTC; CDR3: CASSLQFYEQYF
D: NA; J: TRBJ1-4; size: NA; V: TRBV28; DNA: TGTGCCAGCAGCCCAACTCGGGGTTCTAATGAAAAACTGTTTTTT; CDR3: CASSPTRGSNEKLFF
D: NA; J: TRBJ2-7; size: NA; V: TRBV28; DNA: TGTGCCAGCAGTCCAGGACAGACCTACGAGCAGTACTTC; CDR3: CASSPGQTYEQYF
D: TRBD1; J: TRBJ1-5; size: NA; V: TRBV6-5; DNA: TGTGCCAGCAGTTACGGAACAGGGGTCGCACGGCATTTT; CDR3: CASSYGTGVARHF
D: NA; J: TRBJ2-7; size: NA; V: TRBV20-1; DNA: TGCAGTGCGGCGGGCTCCTACGAGCAGTACTTC; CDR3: CSAAGSYEQYF
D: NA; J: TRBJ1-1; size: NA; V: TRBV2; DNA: TGTGCCAGCAGTGAGACAGGTAGTCTGAACACTGAAGCTTTCTTT; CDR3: CASSETGSLNTEAFF
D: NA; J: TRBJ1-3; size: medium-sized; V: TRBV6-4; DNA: TGTGCCAGCATGGGGGAGGGGCTCTCTGGAAACACCATATATTTT; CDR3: CASMGEGLSGNTIYF
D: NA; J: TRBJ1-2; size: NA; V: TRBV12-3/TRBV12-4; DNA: TGTGCCAGCAGGGGTAGCGACTATGGCTACACCTTC; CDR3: CASRGSDYGYTF
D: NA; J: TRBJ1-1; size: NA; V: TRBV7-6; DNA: TGTGCCAGCAGCTCCCAGAGGGTTGGAACTGAAGCTTTCTTT; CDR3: CASSSQRVGTEAFF
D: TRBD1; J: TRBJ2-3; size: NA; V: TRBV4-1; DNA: TGCGCCAGCAGCCAAAGCCGGACAGGGGGAGCAGATACGCAGTATTTT; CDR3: CASSQSRTGGADTQYF
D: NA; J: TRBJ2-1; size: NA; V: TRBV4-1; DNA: TGCGCCAGCAGCCAAGTGTTACAGGGAGGTTACAATGAGCAGTTCTTC; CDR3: CASSQVLQGGYNEQFF
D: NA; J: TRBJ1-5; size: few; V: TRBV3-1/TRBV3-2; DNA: TGTGCCAGCAGCTCGACAGCGGATAGTTATCAGCCCCAGCATTTT; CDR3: CASSSTADSYQPQHF
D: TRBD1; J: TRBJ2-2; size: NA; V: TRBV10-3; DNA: TGTGCCATCACCCCGGGACAGGCCTCGGGGGGGGAGCTGTTTTTT; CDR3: CAITPGQASGGELFF
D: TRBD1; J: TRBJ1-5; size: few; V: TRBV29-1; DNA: TGCAGCGTTGAACAGGGGGGGGGTCAGCCCCAGCATTTT; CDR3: CSVEQGGGQPQHF
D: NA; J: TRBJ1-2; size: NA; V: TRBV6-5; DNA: TGTGCCAGCAGTACCACAGGGATAGGCTACACCTTC; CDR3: CASSTTGIGYTF
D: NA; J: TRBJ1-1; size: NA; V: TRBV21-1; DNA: TGTGCCAGCGATTGGGACAGGGGGACCATGAACACTGAAGCTTTCTTT; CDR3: CASDWDRGTMNTEAFF
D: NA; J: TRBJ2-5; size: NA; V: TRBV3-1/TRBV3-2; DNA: TGTGCCAGCAGCCCGAGAGGAGAGACCCAGTACTTC; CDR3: CASSPRGETQYF
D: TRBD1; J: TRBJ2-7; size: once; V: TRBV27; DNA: TGTGCCAGCAGTCAAAGGACAGGCACCCACGAGCAGTACTTC; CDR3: CASSQRTGTHEQYF